The rows below give T cell receptor beta chains drawn from one sample of a study of T cells in pancreatic ductal adenocarcinoma. Method: immunoSEQ multiplex PCR; TCRdb's copy keeps in-frame clones and lacks some. This sample has about 29,000 clones, with approximately 94% found just once. The sequenced sample consisted of PBMCs. All receptors come from a human donor with pancreatic ductal adenocarcinoma. The CDR3 runs from the conserved cysteine through the conserved F or W. Each record gives: J gene, clone size, V gene, D gene, CDR3 protein, CDR3 DNA. A D gene is named only where the DNA matches it firmly. Where a row states a size, it is once, few, many or the class of an expanded clone; other rows omit it.

j_gene: TRBJ1-5
abundance: few
v_gene: TRBV7-3
d_gene: -
CDR3aa: CASSPRMTVNQPQHF
CDR3nt: TGTGCCAGCAGCCCCCGGATGACAGTTAATCAGCCCCAGCATTTT

j_gene: TRBJ1-2
abundance: -
v_gene: TRBV19
d_gene: TRBD1
CDR3aa: CARERTGYYGYTF
CDR3nt: TGTGCCAGAGAACGGACAGGCTACTATGGCTACACCTTC

j_gene: TRBJ2-3
abundance: -
v_gene: TRBV28
d_gene: -
CDR3aa: CASSPGGTDTQYF
CDR3nt: TGTGCCAGCAGTCCAGGGGGCACAGATACGCAGTATTTT

j_gene: TRBJ1-1
abundance: -
v_gene: TRBV2
d_gene: -
CDR3aa: CASSKDSHMNTEAFF
CDR3nt: TGTGCCAGCAGTAAGGACAGCCACATGAACACTGAAGCTTTCTTT

j_gene: TRBJ2-5
abundance: once
v_gene: TRBV30
d_gene: -
CDR3aa: CAWSVRVRETQYF
CDR3nt: TGTGCCTGGAGTGTAAGGGTGAGGGAGACCCAGTACTTC

j_gene: TRBJ1-1
abundance: once
v_gene: TRBV2
d_gene: TRBD1
CDR3aa: CASTDDRGNTEAFF
CDR3nt: TGTGCCAGCACAGACGACAGGGGGAACACTGAAGCTTTCTTT

j_gene: TRBJ1-3
abundance: -
v_gene: TRBV5-6
d_gene: -
CDR3aa: CASSLEQISGNTIYF
CDR3nt: TGTGCCAGCAGCTTGGAACAGATCTCTGGAAACACCATATATTTT

j_gene: TRBJ1-1
abundance: -
v_gene: TRBV4-1
d_gene: TRBD1
CDR3aa: CASSQLDRGEAFF
CDR3nt: TGCGCCAGCAGCCAACTCGACAGGGGAGAAGCTTTCTTT

j_gene: TRBJ1-5
abundance: -
v_gene: TRBV19
d_gene: -
CDR3aa: CASKICQPQHF
CDR3nt: TGTGCCAGTAAGATTTGTCAGCCCCAGCATTTT

j_gene: TRBJ1-1
abundance: -
v_gene: TRBV25-1
d_gene: TRBD1
CDR3aa: CASRASGTGRGTEAFF
CDR3nt: TGTGCCAGCAGAGCCTCCGGGACAGGTCGAGGGACTGAAGCTTTCTTT

j_gene: TRBJ1-5
abundance: once
v_gene: TRBV7-8
d_gene: -
CDR3aa: CASSLSGTHQPQHF
CDR3nt: TGTGCCAGCAGCTTATCAGGGACTCATCAGCCCCAGCATTTT

j_gene: TRBJ1-1
abundance: medium-sized
v_gene: TRBV6-6
d_gene: -
CDR3aa: CASSYSTMNTEAFF
CDR3nt: TGTGCCAGCAGTTACTCGACCATGAACACTGAAGCTTTCTTT

j_gene: TRBJ1-1
abundance: -
v_gene: TRBV9
d_gene: -
CDR3aa: CASSPRLNTEAFF
CDR3nt: TGTGCCAGCAGCCCACGACTGAACACTGAAGCTTTCTTT

j_gene: TRBJ2-1
abundance: -
v_gene: TRBV19
d_gene: -
CDR3aa: CASSTPRTPPNNEQFF
CDR3nt: TGTGCCAGTAGTACCCCCCGGACCCCCCCCAACAATGAGCAGTTCTTC

j_gene: TRBJ2-2
abundance: -
v_gene: TRBV6-5
d_gene: TRBD1
CDR3aa: CASSFTGGTGELFF
CDR3nt: TGTGCCAGCAGTTTTACAGGGGGAACCGGGGAGCTGTTTTTT

j_gene: TRBJ2-5
abundance: -
v_gene: TRBV7-8
d_gene: -
CDR3aa: CASSLEGDKGMRETQYF
CDR3nt: TGTGCCAGCAGCTTAGAAGGGGACAAGGGGATGCGAGAGACCCAGTACTTC

j_gene: TRBJ2-1
abundance: -
v_gene: TRBV19
d_gene: -
CDR3aa: CASSISGPYNEQFF
CDR3nt: TGTGCCAGTAGTATCTCTGGCCCCTACAATGAGCAGTTCTTC

j_gene: TRBJ2-3
abundance: -
v_gene: TRBV11-2
d_gene: -
CDR3aa: CASSYRDNTQYF
CDR3nt: TGTGCCAGCAGCTACAGGGACAATACGCAGTATTTT